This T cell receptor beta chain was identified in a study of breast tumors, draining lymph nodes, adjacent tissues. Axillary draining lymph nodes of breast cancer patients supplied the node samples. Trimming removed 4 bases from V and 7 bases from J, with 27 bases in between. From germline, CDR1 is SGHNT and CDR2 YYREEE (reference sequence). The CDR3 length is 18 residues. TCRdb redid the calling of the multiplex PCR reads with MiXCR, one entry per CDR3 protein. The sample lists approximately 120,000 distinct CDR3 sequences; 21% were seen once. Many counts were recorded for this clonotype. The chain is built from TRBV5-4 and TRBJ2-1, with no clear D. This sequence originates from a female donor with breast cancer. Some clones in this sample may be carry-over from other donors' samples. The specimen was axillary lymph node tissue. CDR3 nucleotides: TGTGCCAGCAGCCCGCCCCCTACGGGTGGTACCTTTACGAATGAGCAGTTCTTC. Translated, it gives CASSPPPTGGTFTNEQFF.